This T cell receptor (beta chain) was sequenced in a study of blood T cell repertoires in COVID-19. The CDR3 is 16 amino acids. Germline-derived CDR1 and CDR2 are MNHEY and SVGEGT. V lost 4 bases and J 5 bases, leaving 17 bases between the germline ends. Sequencing used immunoSEQ multiplex PCR; TCRdb keeps in-frame clones, though not all of them. Of 40,000 to 45,000 clones in the sample, more than 90% were seen once. This clonotype originated in a human donor in a cohort sampled during active COVID-19. Sequencing was carried out using peripheral blood. The chain employs TRBV6-2 or TRBV6-3 and TRBJ1-4; possibly TRBD1 for D (6 bases). The CDR3 sequence: CASSSYDRRRNEKLFF. In DNA, the CDR3 is TGTGCCAGCAGTTCATATGACAGGAGAAGAAATGAAAAACTGTTTTTT.